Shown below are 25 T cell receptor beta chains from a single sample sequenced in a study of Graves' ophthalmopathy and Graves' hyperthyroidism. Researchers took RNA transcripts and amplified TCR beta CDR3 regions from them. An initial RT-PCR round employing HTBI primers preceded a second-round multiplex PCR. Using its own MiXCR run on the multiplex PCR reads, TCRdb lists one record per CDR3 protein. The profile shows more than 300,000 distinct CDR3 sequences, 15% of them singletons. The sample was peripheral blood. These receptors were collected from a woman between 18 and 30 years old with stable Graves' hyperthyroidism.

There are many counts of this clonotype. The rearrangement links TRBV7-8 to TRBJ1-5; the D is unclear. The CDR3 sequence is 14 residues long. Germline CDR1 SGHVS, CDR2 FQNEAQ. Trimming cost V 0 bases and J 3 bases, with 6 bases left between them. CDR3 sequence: CASSLAGINQPQHF. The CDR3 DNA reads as TGTGCCAGCAGCTTAGCAGGGATCAATCAGCCCCAGCATTTT.

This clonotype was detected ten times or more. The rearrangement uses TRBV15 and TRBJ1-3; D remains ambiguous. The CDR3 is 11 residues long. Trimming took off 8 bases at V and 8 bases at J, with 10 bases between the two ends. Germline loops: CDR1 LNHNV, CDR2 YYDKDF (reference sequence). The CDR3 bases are TGTGCCACCCTAGAGACTCACACCATATATTTT. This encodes CATLETHTIYF.

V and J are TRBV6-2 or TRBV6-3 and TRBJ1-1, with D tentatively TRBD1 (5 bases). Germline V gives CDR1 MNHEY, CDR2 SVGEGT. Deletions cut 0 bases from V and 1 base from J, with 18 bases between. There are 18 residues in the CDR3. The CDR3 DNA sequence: TGTGCCAGCAGTTACTCAAGACAGCAAGGAGGAAAGAACACTGAAGCTTTCTTT. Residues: CASSYSRQQGGKNTEAFF.

The CDR3, as DNA: TGTGCCAGCAGAGAGTGGGGGGCTGGGGCCAACGTCCTGACTTTC. It yields the protein CASREWGAGANVLTF. The chain joins TRBV13 to TRBJ2-6; possibly TRBD2 for D (6 bases). This CDR3 spans 15 amino acids. The V gene lost 6 bases and the J gene lost 2 bases, with 11 bases spanning the gap. Germline CDR1 reads PRHDT; CDR2 reads FYEKMQ (reference sequence).

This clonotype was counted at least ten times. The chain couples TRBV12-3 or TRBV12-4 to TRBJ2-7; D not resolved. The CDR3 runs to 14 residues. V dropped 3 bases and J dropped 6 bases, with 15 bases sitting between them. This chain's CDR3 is CASSLSMPHGEQYF. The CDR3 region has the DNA TGTGCCAGCAGTTTGTCAATGCCGCATGGCGAGCAGTACTTC.

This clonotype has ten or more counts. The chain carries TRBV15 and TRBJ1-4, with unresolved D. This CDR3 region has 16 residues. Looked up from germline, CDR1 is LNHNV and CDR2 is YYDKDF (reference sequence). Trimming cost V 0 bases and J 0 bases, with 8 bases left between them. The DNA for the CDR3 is TGTGCCACCAGCAGAGAGGACGTAGCAACTAATGAAAAACTGTTTTTT. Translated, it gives CATSREDVATNEKLFF.

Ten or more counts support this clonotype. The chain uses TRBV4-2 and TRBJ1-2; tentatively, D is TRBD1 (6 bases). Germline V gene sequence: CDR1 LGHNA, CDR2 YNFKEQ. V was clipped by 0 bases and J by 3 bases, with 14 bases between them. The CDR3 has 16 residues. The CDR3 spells CASSQDYRGRDYGYTF. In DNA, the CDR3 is TGTGCCAGCAGCCAAGATTATCGGGGGCGAGACTATGGCTACACCTTC.

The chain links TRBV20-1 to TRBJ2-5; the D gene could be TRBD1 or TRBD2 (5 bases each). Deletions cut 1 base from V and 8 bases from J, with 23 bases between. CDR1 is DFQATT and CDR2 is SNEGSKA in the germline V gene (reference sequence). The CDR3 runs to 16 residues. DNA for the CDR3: TGCAGTGCTAGAGTCCCTCGTGGGGGAAGTCGAGGAACCCAGTACTTC. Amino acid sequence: CSARVPRGGSRGTQYF.

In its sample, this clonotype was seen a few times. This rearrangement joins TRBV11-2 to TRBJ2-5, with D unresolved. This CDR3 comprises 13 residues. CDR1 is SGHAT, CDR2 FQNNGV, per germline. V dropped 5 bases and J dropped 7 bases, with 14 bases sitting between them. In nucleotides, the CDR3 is TGTGCCAGCAGCCCTGAAGGTCCCGGGACCCAGTACTTC. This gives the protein CASSPEGPGTQYF. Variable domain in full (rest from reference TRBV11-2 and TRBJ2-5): EAGVAQSPRYKIIEKRQSVAFWCNPISGHATLYWYQQILGQGPKLLIQFQNNGVVDDSQLPKDRFSAERLKGVDSTLKIQPAKLEDSAVYLCASSPEGPGTQYFGPGTRLLVL.

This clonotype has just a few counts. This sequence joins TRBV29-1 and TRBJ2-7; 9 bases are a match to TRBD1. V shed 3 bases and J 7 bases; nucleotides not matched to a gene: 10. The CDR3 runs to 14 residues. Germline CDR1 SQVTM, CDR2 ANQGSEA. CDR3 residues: CSVDSGTGSGEQYF. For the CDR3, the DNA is TGCAGCGTTGATTCCGGGACAGGGTCGGGGGAGCAGTACTTC.

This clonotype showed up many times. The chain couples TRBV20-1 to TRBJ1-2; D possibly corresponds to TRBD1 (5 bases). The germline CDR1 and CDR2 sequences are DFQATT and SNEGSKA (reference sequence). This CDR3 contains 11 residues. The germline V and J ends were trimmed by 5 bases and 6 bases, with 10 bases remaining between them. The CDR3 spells CSARGGDGYTF. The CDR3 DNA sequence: TGCAGTGCTCGAGGAGGGGATGGCTACACCTTC.

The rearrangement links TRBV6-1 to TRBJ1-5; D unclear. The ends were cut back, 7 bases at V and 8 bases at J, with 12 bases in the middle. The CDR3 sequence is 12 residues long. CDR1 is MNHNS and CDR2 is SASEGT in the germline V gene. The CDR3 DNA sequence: TGTGCCAGCACCCAAGAAGCGAAGCCCCAGCATTTT. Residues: CASTQEAKPQHF.

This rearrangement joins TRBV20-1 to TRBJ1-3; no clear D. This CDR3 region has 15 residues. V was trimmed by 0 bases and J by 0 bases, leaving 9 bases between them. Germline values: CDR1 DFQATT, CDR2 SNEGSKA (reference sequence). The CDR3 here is CSARDPGYSGNTIYF. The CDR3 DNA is TGCAGTGCTAGAGATCCGGGATACTCTGGAAACACCATATATTTT.

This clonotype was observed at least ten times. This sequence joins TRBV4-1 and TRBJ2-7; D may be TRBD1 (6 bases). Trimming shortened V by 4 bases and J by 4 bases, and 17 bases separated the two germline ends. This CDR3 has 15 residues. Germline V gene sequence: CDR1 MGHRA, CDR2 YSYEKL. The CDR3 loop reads CASSLQTGSAYEQYF. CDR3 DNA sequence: TGCGCCAGCAGCCTACAGACAGGCTCCGCTTACGAGCAGTACTTC.

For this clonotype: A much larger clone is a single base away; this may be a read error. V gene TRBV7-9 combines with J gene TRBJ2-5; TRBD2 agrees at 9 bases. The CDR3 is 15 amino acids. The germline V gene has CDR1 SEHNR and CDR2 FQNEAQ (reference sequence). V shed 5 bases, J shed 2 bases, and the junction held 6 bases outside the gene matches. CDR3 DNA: TGTGCCAGCAGCAGCGGGGGGCCAAAGCAAGAGACCCAGTACTTC. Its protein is CASSSGGPKQETQYF.

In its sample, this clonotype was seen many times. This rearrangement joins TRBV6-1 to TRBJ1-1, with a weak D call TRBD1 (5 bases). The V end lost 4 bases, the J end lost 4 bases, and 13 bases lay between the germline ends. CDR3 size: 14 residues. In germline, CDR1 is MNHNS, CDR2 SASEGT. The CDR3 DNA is TGTGCCAGCAGTGCGGGGACCGGCTTCACTGAAGCTTTCTTT. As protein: CASSAGTGFTEAFF.

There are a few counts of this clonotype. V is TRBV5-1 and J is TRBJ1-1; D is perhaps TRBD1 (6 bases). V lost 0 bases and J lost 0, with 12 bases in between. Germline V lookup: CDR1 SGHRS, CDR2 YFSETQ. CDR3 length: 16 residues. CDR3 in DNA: TGCGCCAGCAGCTTGGCCACAGGGTTCATGAACACTGAAGCTTTCTTT. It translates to CASSLATGFMNTEAFF.

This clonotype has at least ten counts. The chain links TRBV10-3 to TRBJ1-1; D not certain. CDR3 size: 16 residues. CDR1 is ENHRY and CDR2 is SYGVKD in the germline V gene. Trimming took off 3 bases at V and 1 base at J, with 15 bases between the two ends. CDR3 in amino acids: CAISEFGTARNTEAFF. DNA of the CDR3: TGTGCCATCAGTGAATTTGGAACGGCAAGGAACACTGAAGCTTTCTTT.

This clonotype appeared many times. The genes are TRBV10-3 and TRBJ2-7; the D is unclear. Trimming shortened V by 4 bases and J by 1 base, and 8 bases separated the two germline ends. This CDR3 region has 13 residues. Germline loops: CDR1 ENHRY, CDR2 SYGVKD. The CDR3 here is CAISGWDSYEQYF. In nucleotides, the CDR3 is TGTGCCATCAGTGGGTGGGATTCCTACGAGCAGTACTTC.

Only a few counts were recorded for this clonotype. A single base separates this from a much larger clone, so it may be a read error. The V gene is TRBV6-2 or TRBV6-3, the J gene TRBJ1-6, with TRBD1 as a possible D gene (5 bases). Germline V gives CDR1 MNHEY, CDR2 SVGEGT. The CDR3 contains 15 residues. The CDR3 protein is CASSYRGSYNSHLHF. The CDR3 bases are TGTGCCAGCAGTTACCGGGGCTCCTATAATTCACACCTCCACTTT.

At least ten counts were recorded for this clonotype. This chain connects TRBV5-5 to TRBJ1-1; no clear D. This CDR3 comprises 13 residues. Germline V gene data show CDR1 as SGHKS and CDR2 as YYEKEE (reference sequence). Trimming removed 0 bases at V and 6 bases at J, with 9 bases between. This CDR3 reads CASSLGSPPEAFF. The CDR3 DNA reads TGTGCCAGCAGCTTGGGGTCGCCACCTGAAGCTTTCTTT.

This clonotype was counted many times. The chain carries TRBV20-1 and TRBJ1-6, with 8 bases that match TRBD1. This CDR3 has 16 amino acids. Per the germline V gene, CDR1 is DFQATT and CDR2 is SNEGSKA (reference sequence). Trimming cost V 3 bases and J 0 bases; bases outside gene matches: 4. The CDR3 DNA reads TGCAGTGCTAGGGACAGGGTGTTCTCCTATAATTCACCCCTCCACTTT. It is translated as CSARDRVFSYNSPLHF.

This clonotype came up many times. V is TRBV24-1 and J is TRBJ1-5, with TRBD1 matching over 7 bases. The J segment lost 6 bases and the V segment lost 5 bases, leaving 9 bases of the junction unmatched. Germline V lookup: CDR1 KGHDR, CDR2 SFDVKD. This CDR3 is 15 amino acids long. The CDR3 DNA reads TGTGCCACCAGTGCTAACGACAGGGTGGGTCAGCCCCAGCATTTT. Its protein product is CATSANDRVGQPQHF.

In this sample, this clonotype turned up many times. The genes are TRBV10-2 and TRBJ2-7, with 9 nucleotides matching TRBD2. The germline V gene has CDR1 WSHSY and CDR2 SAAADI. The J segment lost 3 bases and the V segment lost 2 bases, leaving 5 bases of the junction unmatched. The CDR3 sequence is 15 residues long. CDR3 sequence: CASSETRLAVYEQYF. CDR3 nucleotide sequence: TGCGCCAGCAGTGAGACGAGACTAGCGGTCTACGAGCAGTACTTC.

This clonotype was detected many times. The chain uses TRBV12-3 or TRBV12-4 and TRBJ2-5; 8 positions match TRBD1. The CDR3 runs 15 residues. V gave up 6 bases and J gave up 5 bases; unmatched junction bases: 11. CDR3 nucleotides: TGTGCCAGCAGCCAAGGACAGGGAGGAGGGGAGACCCAGTACTTC. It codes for CASSQGQGGGETQYF.